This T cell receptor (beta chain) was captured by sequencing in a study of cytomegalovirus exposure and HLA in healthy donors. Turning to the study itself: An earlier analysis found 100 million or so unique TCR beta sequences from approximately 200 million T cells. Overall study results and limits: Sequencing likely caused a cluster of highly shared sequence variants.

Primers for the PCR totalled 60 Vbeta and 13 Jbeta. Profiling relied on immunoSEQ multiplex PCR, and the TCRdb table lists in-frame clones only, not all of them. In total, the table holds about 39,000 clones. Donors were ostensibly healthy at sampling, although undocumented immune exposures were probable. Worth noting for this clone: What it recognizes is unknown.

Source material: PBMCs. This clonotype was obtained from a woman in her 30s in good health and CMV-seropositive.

This CDR3 reads CAWSSQNTGELFF. The DNA of the CDR3 is TGTGCCTGGAGTTCACAGAACACCGGGGAGCTGTTTTTT. This chain joins TRBV30 and TRBJ2-2; D is unclear. The ends were cut back, 2 bases at V and 1 base at J, with 5 bases in the middle. The length of the CDR3 is 13 residues. The germline gives CDR1 GTSNPN, CDR2 SVGIG (reference sequence).